The entry that follows covers one T cell receptor beta chain sequence. This clone was observed once. Its antigen is still unknown. Base qualities are not provided; no much larger clone lies one nucleotide away. Based on the germline V gene, the CDR1 and CDR2 sequences are SGHTA and FQGTGA. V is cut by 1 base and J by 6 bases, and the space between the germline ends is 10 bases. The CDR3 holds 14 amino acids from the cysteine to the phenylalanine. Only the CDR3 DNA is retained, 42 bases long and in frame from the first base. TCRbeta CDR3 regions were amplified from genomic DNA using the immunoSEQ Assay, a bias-controlled multiplex PCR. Under the source paper's analysis protocol: Nucleated cell counts per sample were estimated from amplification of reference gene primers within the assay. To quantify the absolute abundance of each unique TCRbeta CDR3 rearrangement, sequence reads were collapsed and filtered. For each sample, productive Simpson clonality was calculated by taking the square root of Simpson's diversity index across productive rearrangements. Sourced from immuneACCESS, this table was stored by TCRdb with only in-frame sequences that have V and J called. A share of the clones is absent; for the studies checked, an unresolved V gene accounts for under half, and the remainder has no known explanation. Clone size and V and J calls were adopted from that table, with D and trimming inferred from the DNA. The sample table records approximately 330,000 clones; over 75% of these occur just once. The ten largest make up approximately 4% of the sample.

Each collaborating institution followed its own protocols to collect whole blood in K2EDTA tubes. For TCRbeta analysis, collaborators shipped samples in one of three forms: frozen whole blood, isolated PBMCs, or DNA extracted from either of those sample types. The sample comes from a study of blood T cell repertoires in COVID-19 (dated by TCRdb to 2020 to 2021). Describing the broader study: Samples from collaborators originated in the United States, Italy and Spain and spanned both the acute and convalescent phases of COVID-19. The material from the prospective study consisted of cDNA or gDNA derived from T cells, B-cell-depleted T cells, or PBMCs. Subjects who had been exposed to COVID-19, were actively infected with it, or had recovered from it provided the deeply sampled blood TCRbeta repertoires that made up the dataset. The repertoires were released in a freely available public database intended as a resource for research on the immune response to SARS-CoV-2. Samples came from the ongoing ImmuneRACE study (first 160 participants) plus 1,254 subjects from 6 global collaborators. Nearly every sample came with metadata listing a de-identified subject ID, COVID-19 status, age in years and sex. HLA class I and class II types, where available, came from metadata supplied by the sample provider rather than from assay-based typing.

Beyond this particular receptor, the publication reports: How much clinical and demographic metadata was included differed by source and by participant, and the metadata was provided uncurated.

The rearranged segments are TRBV7-3 and TRBJ2-1; no D segment can be confidently identified. The sample taken for sequencing was peripheral blood. The receptor was isolated from a woman between 50 and 59 years old with active or convalescent COVID-19. The DNA sequence is TGTGCCAGCAGCTTAAGATTAACGGGCAATGAGCAGTTCTTC. Its translation is CASSLRLTGNEQFF.